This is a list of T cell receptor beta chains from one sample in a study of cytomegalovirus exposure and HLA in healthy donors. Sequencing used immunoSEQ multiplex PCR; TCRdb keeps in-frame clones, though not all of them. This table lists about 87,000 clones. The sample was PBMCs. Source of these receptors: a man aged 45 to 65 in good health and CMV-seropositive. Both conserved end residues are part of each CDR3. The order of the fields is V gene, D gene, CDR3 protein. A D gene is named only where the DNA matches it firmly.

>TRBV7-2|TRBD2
CASSLASGSNEQFF
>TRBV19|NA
CASSIYDIQYF
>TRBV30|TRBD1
CAWSAGGLGYTF
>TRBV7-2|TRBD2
CASSRQRLAGETQYF
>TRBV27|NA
CASSSPQGGSYEQYF
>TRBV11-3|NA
CASSFSRNTDTQYF
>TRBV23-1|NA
CASKTAARTQETQYF
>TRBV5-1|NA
CASTLGLSSYNEQFF
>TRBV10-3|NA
CAINSQGMPGYTF
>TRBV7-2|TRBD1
CASSARQGNQPQHF
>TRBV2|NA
CASRREEYNEQFF
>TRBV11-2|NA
CASSIDSPNIQYF
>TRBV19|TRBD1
CASTLTGAYGYTF
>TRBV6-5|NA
CASSYPTRDEQYF